The 14 T cell receptor beta chains given below trace back to one sample, sequenced in a study of sequential checkpoint blockade in melanoma (dated by TCRdb to between 2017 and 2020). Read against the paper, the sample's treatment or condition label means: randomized to nivolumab then ipilimumab (arm A) or the reverse (arm B). Libraries were made using the immunoSEQ multiplex PCR assay. This is the immuneACCESS table as TCRdb keeps it, with only in-frame sequences that have V and J called. A part of the clones is gone; compared with another copy, unresolved V genes explain less than half, and the rest is unexplained. The sample table contains under 20,000 clones; only one count was recorded for roughly two thirds of them. Together, the top ten hold approximately 12% of the sample. The material was CD8+ T cells sorted from blood (inferred from file names), obtained from a patient given nivolumab and ipilimumab in sequence. These receptor sequences come from a human donor with melanoma.

The CDR3 DNA follows: TGTGCGAGCCAGGGACTGCCTGGGGGCTACACCTTC. It codes for CASQGLPGGYTF. This chain joins TRBV27 and TRBJ1-2, with D possibly being TRBD1 (5 bases). The germline V gene encodes CDR1 MNHEY and CDR2 SMNVEV (reference sequence). This CDR3 has 12 residues.

This sequence joins TRBV6-1 and TRBJ2-3; D is unclear. Trimming took 3 bases from V and 0 from J, leaving 13 bases between them. Germline V CDR1 and CDR2: MNHNS, SASEGT. This CDR3 spans 16 amino acids. CDR3: CASSDLGTSSTDTQYF. The CDR3, as DNA: TGTGCCAGCAGTGATCTAGGTACCTCTAGCACAGATACGCAGTATTTT.

With regard to this clone: Germline and junction disagree at one end, which may indicate a read error. The chain uses TRBV19 and TRBJ2-7, with 9 nucleotides matching TRBD1. CDR3 length: 15 residues. The germline V gene encodes CDR1 LNHDA and CDR2 SQIVND (reference sequence). CDR3 sequence reads: CASSIVGTGPYEQYF. CDR3 nucleotides: TGTGCCAGTAGCATAGTCGGGACAGGGCCCTACGAGCAGTACTTC.

Sample share makes this clone hyperexpanded. V is TRBV18 and J is TRBJ1-1; no firm D call. V lost 3 bases and J lost 1, with 21 bases in between. CDR3 length: 18 amino acids. Germline V gene data show CDR1 as KGHSH and CDR2 as LQKENI. This chain's CDR3 is CASSPGLSWSRQNTEAFF. CDR3 nucleotide sequence: TGTGCCAGCTCACCGGGTTTGTCCTGGTCCAGACAGAACACTGAAGCTTTCTTT.

This clone was picked up one time. The gene calls are TRBV5-6 and TRBJ2-3, with 10 bases lining up with TRBD1. Per germline, CDR1 SGHDT and CDR2 YYEEEE. V lost 3 bases to trimming and J lost 6 bases; unmatched junction nucleotides: 4. The CDR3 has 14 residues. As DNA, the CDR3 is TGTGCCAGCAGCTCGGACAGGGGGAGTGATACGCAGTATTTT. Its protein product is CASSSDRGSDTQYF. The whole variable domain, filled in from reference TRBV5-6 and TRBJ2-3, reads DAGVTQSPTHLIKTRGQQVTLRCSPKSGHDTVSWYQQALGQGPQFIFQYYEEEERQRGNFPDRFSGHQFPNYSSELNVNALLLGDSALYLCASSSDRGSDTQYFGPGTRLTVL.

The V and J genes are TRBV6-5 and TRBJ2-5; the D is unclear. The J call may be faulty, since TRBJ2-7 better matches the DNA end. CDR1 MNHEY and CDR2 SVGAGI come from the germline V gene. The CDR3 consists of 12 residues. CDR3 sequence reads: CASSSVTYEQYF. CDR3 nucleotides: TGTGCCAGCAGTTCTGTTACCTACGAGCAGTACTTC.

This chain's CDR3 is CASSRTGGQPQHF. In DNA form, the CDR3 reads TGTGCCAGCAGCCGGACAGGGGGCCAGCCCCAGCATTTT. The gene calls are TRBV4-2 and TRBJ1-5; the match to TRBD1 covers 11 bases. Unmatched junction bases numbered 0, after V lost 4 bases and J lost 7 bases. The V gene's germline CDR1 is LGHNA and CDR2 YNFKEQ. The CDR3 length is 13 residues.

The chain is built from TRBV5-4 and TRBJ2-7; 7 bases fit TRBD1. Germline V gives CDR1 SGHNT, CDR2 YYREEE (reference sequence). The ends lost 2 bases at V and 5 bases at J; junction bases unmatched: 1. This CDR3 is 12 amino acids long. The DNA of the CDR3 is TGTGCCAGCAGCTTCGGGACAGACGAGCAGTACTTC. Its protein is CASSFGTDEQYF.

This clone was found a few times. This chain uses TRBV7-2 with TRBJ2-7; 8 bases align to TRBD1. Looked up from germline, CDR1 is SGHTA and CDR2 is FQGNSA. This CDR3 comprises 14 residues. V shed 7 bases, J shed 0 bases, and the junction held 5 bases outside the gene matches. This CDR3 reads CASTRTGSSYEQYF. CDR3 DNA: TGTGCCAGCACCAGGACAGGGAGCTCCTACGAGCAGTACTTC.

The chain carries TRBV5-6 and TRBJ2-7; D remains unclear. The CDR3 contains 11 residues. From germline, CDR1 is SGHDT and CDR2 YYEEEE. The V gene lost 4 bases and the J gene lost 1 base, with 3 bases spanning the gap. The CDR3 loop is CASSQSYEQYF. The CDR3 nucleotides are TGTGCCAGCAGCCAATCCTACGAGCAGTACTTC.

This chain connects TRBV19 to TRBJ2-5, with 10 bases fitting TRBD1. Germline CDR1 LNHDA, CDR2 SQIVND (reference sequence). The CDR3 contains 16 residues. V trimming: 6 bases; J trimming: 1 base; junction bases outside the gene matches: 8. In DNA form, the CDR3 reads TGTGCCAGTAGAGACCTGACAGGGGGCACCCAAGAGACCCAGTACTTC. Protein sequence: CASRDLTGGTQETQYF.

This clone was seen a few times. V is TRBV4-1 and J is TRBJ1-6, with D unresolved. Germline assignment: CDR1 MGHRA and CDR2 YSYEKL. V was pared by 0 bases and J by 10 bases, with 16 bases between. CDR3 size: 16 residues. The CDR3 DNA reads TGCGCCAGCAGCCAAGATACGGCAGGAGGTAGCTCACCCCTCCACTTT. Translation: CASSQDTAGGSSPLHF.

This clone has more than one count but fewer than ten. The chain is built from TRBV27 and TRBJ2-7; possible D gene TRBD2, 6 bases. V shed 5 bases and J shed 5 bases, with 19 bases lying between them. There are 15 residues in the CDR3. CDR1 is MNHEY, CDR2 SMNVEV, per germline (reference sequence). The chain's CDR3 is CASSPTAPGRHEQYF. CDR3 in DNA: TGTGCCAGCAGTCCAACAGCTCCTGGGAGGCACGAGCAGTACTTC.

The chain uses TRBV21-1 and TRBJ2-7; the tabulated D call, TRBD2, remains unverified against the DNA. TRBV21-1 is annotated as a pseudogene. The CDR3 is 17 residues long. The CDR3 DNA is TGTGCCAGCAGCAAAGCGGCTAGCGGGAGGGAATCCTACGAGCAGTACTTC. Translation gives CASSKAASGRESYEQYF.